These 13 T cell receptor beta chains were all obtained from the same sample, sequenced in a study of T cells in Graves' hyperthyroidism and ophthalmopathy. RNA transcripts gave rise to amplified TCR beta CDR3 regions. HTBI primers were used for first-round RT-PCR of the TCR CDR3. TCRdb itself ran the multiplex PCR reads through MiXCR, one entry per CDR3 protein. The sample shows about 400,000 distinct CDR3 sequences, roughly 15% of them seen only once. Material: blood. These receptors all stem from a woman in her 30s with Graves' ophthalmopathy.

Turning to this clonotype: Just one base apart from a much larger clone, this may be a read error. The chain is built from TRBV28 and TRBJ1-2, with D unresolved. Germline V CDR1 and CDR2: MDHEN, SYDVKM. V was shortened by 2 bases and J by 4 bases, with 11 bases between the two germline ends. This CDR3 comprises 14 residues. The CDR3 loop is CASSLEETTYGYTF. CDR3 coding DNA: TGTGCCAGCAGTTTAGAAGAAACGACCTATGGCTACACCTTC.

The CDR3 region has the DNA TGTGCCAGCAGCCACGGCCAAATTAGCTCACCCCTCCACTTT. It specifies CASSHGQISSPLHF. The chain carries TRBV3-1 and TRBJ1-6; no reliable D call. This CDR3 has 14 residues. The ends were cut back, 3 bases at V and 10 bases at J, with 13 bases in the middle. Germline values: CDR1 LGHDT, CDR2 YNNKEL (reference sequence).

DNA of the CDR3: TGTGCCAGCAGCTTAGATACCGACGTTTCACCCCTCCACTTT. Its protein is CASSLDTDVSPLHF. The V and J genes are TRBV5-5 and TRBJ1-6; unclear D gene. The CDR3 sequence is 14 residues long. Trimming removed 2 bases from V and 9 bases from J, with 12 bases in between. The germline gives CDR1 SGHKS, CDR2 YYEKEE (reference sequence).

This clonotype was counted at least ten times. The chain recombines TRBV7-6 with TRBJ2-3, with 12 bases matching TRBD2. The CDR3 sequence is 17 residues long. Germline CDR1 and CDR2: SGHVS and FNYEAQ. V lost 5 bases and J lost 0; bases outside the gene matches: 6. The CDR3 reads CASSLRGLAGSTDTQYF. For the CDR3, the DNA is TGTGCCAGCAGCCTAAGAGGACTAGCGGGGAGCACAGATACGCAGTATTTT.

As concerns this clonotype: Mismatch with germline at one junction end may stem from a read error. V and J are TRBV6-5 and TRBJ1-2; D is perhaps TRBD1 (5 bases). Germline lookup yields CDR1 MNHEY and CDR2 SVGAGI. The CDR3 consists of 17 residues. The CDR3 bases are TGTGCCAGCAGTTTAGGGACGGGGGGTTTTACTAACTATGGCTACATCTTC. Protein: CASSLGTGGFTNYGYIF.

This clonotype appeared many times. The rearrangement uses TRBV7-2 and TRBJ2-3, with 9 bases fitting TRBD2. CDR1 and CDR2 (germline): SGHTA, FQGNSA. The V segment lost 2 bases and the J segment 4 bases; nucleotides outside the gene matches: 7. This CDR3 has 16 amino acids. CDR3 sequence reads: CASSLPSGDWSDTQYF. CDR3 coding DNA: TGTGCCAGCAGCTTACCTAGCGGGGATTGGTCAGATACGCAGTATTTT.

In regard to this clonotype: A read error may be the cause here, since a much bigger clone is one base away. The chain combines TRBV13 with TRBJ1-6; no definite D call. The CDR3 contains 17 residues. CDR1 is PRHDT, CDR2 FYEKMQ, per germline (reference sequence). The V gene lost 2 bases and the J gene lost 8 bases, with 19 bases spanning the gap. CDR3 loop: CASSLTDVRAEDSPLHF. The CDR3 coding sequence is TGTGCCAGCAGCTTAACAGATGTGCGAGCTGAGGATTCACCCCTCCACTTT.

V and J are TRBV20-1 and TRBJ2-7; 14 nucleotides align to TRBD2. Per germline, CDR1 DFQATT and CDR2 SNEGSKA (reference sequence). Trimming removed 6 bases from V and 7 bases from J; junction bases left unmatched: 8. The CDR3 length is 14 residues. The CDR3 DNA reads TGCAGTGCAGAACGACTAGCGGGGGGGGGGGAGCAGTACTTC. Translated, it gives CSAERLAGGGEQYF.

On this clonotype: A much larger clone differs from this one at a single base, so this may be a read error. This chain joins TRBV2 and TRBJ2-4; tentatively, D is TRBD1 or TRBD2 (5 bases each). Germline V gene data show CDR1 as SNHLY and CDR2 as FYNNEI. The CDR3 is 13 residues long. The ends were cut back, 7 bases at V and 3 bases at J, with 10 bases in the middle. In DNA, the CDR3 is TGTGCCAGCACCCGGGACCGCAAAAACATTCAGTACTTC. This sequence encodes CASTRDRKNIQYF.

This clonotype occurred many times. The J gene is TRBJ2-1, the V gene TRBV30, with TRBD2 as a possible D gene (5 bases). Trimming shortened V by 2 bases and J by 9 bases, and 29 bases separated the two germline ends. Germline values: CDR1 GTSNPN, CDR2 SVGIG (reference sequence). This CDR3 has 18 residues. CDR3: CAWSLELLGSKGDGEQFF. The DNA for the CDR3 is TGTGCCTGGAGTCTAGAATTGCTGGGCTCCAAGGGAGACGGTGAGCAGTTCTTC.

This clonotype has ten or more counts. The CDR3 spells CASNSGGAKETQYF. The CDR3 DNA reads as TGTGCCAGCAATAGCGGGGGGGCAAAAGAGACCCAGTACTTC. The chain has TRBV2 and TRBJ2-5; TRBD2 aligns across 11 bases. The V and J ends lost 7 bases and 3 bases, in that order; junction bases with no gene match: 4. The CDR3 sequence is 14 residues long. Germline assignment: CDR1 SNHLY and CDR2 FYNNEI.

The gene calls are TRBV20-1 and TRBJ2-6; 7 bases map to TRBD1. V dropped 3 bases and J dropped 4; count of bases not matched to a gene: 6. The CDR3 length is 15 residues. Looked up from germline, CDR1 is DFQATT and CDR2 is SNEGSKA (reference sequence). CDR3 in amino acids: CSARTTGPGANVLTF. The CDR3 DNA sequence: TGCAGTGCTAGGACGACAGGGCCAGGGGCCAACGTCCTGACTTTC.

This clonotype was recorded many times. CDR3 nucleotide sequence: TGCGCCAGCAGCCAAGTGGAGGCTTTGAGTGAGCAGTTCTTC. Translation gives CASSQVEALSEQFF. The chain couples TRBV4-1 to TRBJ2-1; possibly TRBD2 for D (5 bases). CDR1 is MGHRA, CDR2 YSYEKL, per germline. V was pared by 1 base and J by 9 bases, with 13 bases between. This CDR3 contains 14 residues.